This T cell receptor (beta chain) comes out of a study of blood T cell repertoires in COVID-19. The wider study: The analysed material was cDNA or gDNA that came from T cells, B-cell-depleted T cells, or PBMCs.

With V trimmed by 2 bases and J by 2 bases, 4 bases remained unmatched. Looked up from germline, CDR1 is SGDLS and CDR2 is YYNGEE. This CDR3 spans 15 amino acids. Authors' methods: For nucleated cells, counts were estimated from reference gene primer amplification. The protocol was immunoSEQ multiplex PCR, while the TCRdb copy is restricted to in-frame clones and leaves out a portion. The V and J calls and clone size come from that table; D and trimming were worked out from the DNA. The data show more than 200,000 clones, 70% to 90% seen once. This clonotype originated in a woman of 80 years or more with acute or convalescent COVID-19. The rearrangement uses TRBV9 and TRBJ1-2; 9 bases agree with TRBD1. The sequenced sample was peripheral blood. In DNA form, the CDR3 reads TGTGCCAGCAGCGTCTTCGGGACAGGGAACTATGGCTACACCTTC. Encoded protein: CASSVFGTGNYGYTF.